The 3 T cell receptor beta chains below were found in one sample sequenced in a study of shared clonotypes between healthy human individuals. Only in-frame clones appear in the TCRdb table, and some are missing; sequencing was by immunoSEQ multiplex PCR. The table records more than 1.2 million clones, 97% to 99% of them present only once. Sequenced input: naive CD4+ T cells sorted from blood. Stated subset: CD45RA+ positively selected. Receptors originate from a man younger than 45 in good health.

The chain couples TRBV11-3 to TRBJ1-1; possible D gene TRBD1, 5 bases. The V gene lost 0 bases and the J gene lost 6 bases, with 8 bases spanning the gap. The germline CDR1 and CDR2 sequences are SGHNT and YENEEA. CDR3 length equals 13 residues. The CDR3 is CASSLELGAEAFF. CDR3 sequence (DNA): TGTGCCAGCAGCTTAGAATTGGGGGCTGAAGCTTTCTTT.

J is TRBJ1-5 and V is TRBV28, with 8 bases identical to TRBD1. The V segment lost 7 bases and the J segment 7 bases; nucleotides outside the gene matches: 12. This CDR3 contains 15 residues. Germline V gene data show CDR1 as MDHEN and CDR2 as SYDVKM. Here the CDR3 reads CASTQGQATGQPQHF. CDR3 sequence (DNA): TGTGCCAGCACCCAGGGACAGGCGACCGGACAGCCCCAGCATTTT.

This sequence joins TRBV6-1 and TRBJ1-5; 10 bases line up with TRBD1. The CDR3 sequence is 14 residues long. The V segment lost 8 bases and the J segment 7 bases; nucleotides outside the gene matches: 8. CDR1 and CDR2 from the germline V gene are MNHNS and SASEGT. The chain's CDR3 is CASGFGTGVQPQHF. CDR3 DNA: TGTGCCAGCGGGTTCGGGACAGGGGTCCAGCCCCAGCATTTT.